This T cell receptor beta chain derives from a study of blood T cell repertoires in COVID-19. Study-level information: In each case, the material was cDNA or gDNA derived from T cells, B-cell-depleted T cells, or PBMCs.

The CDR3 is 14 residues long. Trimming removed 5 bases from V and 3 bases from J, with 12 bases in between. From germline, CDR1 is SGHDT and CDR2 YYEEEE. The method was immunoSEQ multiplex PCR; TCRdb's version includes in-frame clones alone and lacks a portion of them. Of 200,000 to 250,000 clones listed, around nine tenths were seen once; the top ten hold 3% to 3.5%. Sequencing used peripheral blood. The J gene is TRBJ1-5, the V gene TRBV5-6; D call uncertain. This clonotype originated in a man in his fifties or sixties with acute or convalescent COVID-19. The CDR3 here is CASSVGRDNQPQHF. For the CDR3, the DNA is TGTGCCAGCAGTGTGGGGAGGGACAATCAGCCCCAGCATTTT.